In this sample, the clone carrying this T cell receptor beta chain turned up once. Other DNA sequences in the same sample also yield this CDR3. Single viable CD3+CD4+CD8-CD45RO+ cells were sorted as the memory CD4+ T cells. Produced via immunoSEQ multiplex PCR; TCRdb's table is partial and in-frame only. The sample consists of under 100,000 clones, more than 70% of them appearing once. This specimen belongs to a study of memory CD4+ T cells and cytomegalovirus serostatus. There are 15 residues in the CDR3. The V and J ends lost 0 bases and 2 bases, in that order; junction bases with no gene match: 3. Germline lookup yields CDR1 SGHRS and CDR2 YFSETQ.

This TCR was sampled from an adult in good health and CMV-seronegative. The material sequenced was memory CD4+ T cells from blood. This chain connects TRBV5-1 to TRBJ2-7; 9 bases are a match to TRBD1. The CDR3 DNA sequence: TGCGCCAGCAGCTTGGAGGGACAGGGACCCTACGAGCAGTACTTC. Residues: CASSLEGQGPYEQYF.